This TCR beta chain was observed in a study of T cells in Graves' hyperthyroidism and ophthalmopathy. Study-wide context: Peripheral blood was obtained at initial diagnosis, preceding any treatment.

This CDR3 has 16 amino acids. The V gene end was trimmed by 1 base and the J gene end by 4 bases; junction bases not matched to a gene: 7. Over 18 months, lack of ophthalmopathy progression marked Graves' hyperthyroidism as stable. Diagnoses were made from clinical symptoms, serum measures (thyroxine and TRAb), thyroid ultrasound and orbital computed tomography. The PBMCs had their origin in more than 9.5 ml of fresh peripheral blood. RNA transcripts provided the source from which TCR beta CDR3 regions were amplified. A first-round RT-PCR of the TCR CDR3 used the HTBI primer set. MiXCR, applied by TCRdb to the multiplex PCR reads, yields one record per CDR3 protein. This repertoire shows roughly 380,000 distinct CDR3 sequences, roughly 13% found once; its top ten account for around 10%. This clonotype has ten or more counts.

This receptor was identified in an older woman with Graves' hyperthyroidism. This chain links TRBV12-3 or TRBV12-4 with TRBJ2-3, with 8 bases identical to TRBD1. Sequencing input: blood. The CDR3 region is CASSLDRTGSADTQYF. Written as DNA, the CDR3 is TGTGCCAGCAGTTTAGACAGGACAGGGTCGGCAGATACGCAGTATTTT.